This T cell receptor beta chain was captured in a study of blood T cell repertoires in COVID-19. Only in-frame clones appear in the TCRdb table, and some are missing; sequencing was by immunoSEQ multiplex PCR. The sample contains approximately 200,000 clones, 80% to 90% of which appear only once. CDR3 size: 14 residues. V gave up 5 bases and J gave up 2 bases, with 10 bases separating them. Germline loops: CDR1 SGHNT, CDR2 YYREEE (reference sequence). The rearrangement joins TRBV5-4 to TRBJ2-2; D may be TRBD2 (6 bases). Sequenced input: PBMCs or T cells enriched from blood (not recorded which). This sequence was found in a woman under 30 in a cohort exposed to, infected with or recovered from COVID-19 (not recorded which). The CDR3 reads CASRAGTNTGELFF. In nucleotides, the CDR3 is TGTGCCAGCAGAGCCGGGACTAACACCGGGGAGCTGTTTTTT.